This TCR beta chain was found in a study of monozygotic twins with inflammatory bowel disease. Broader study findings: IBD patients had lower TCRbeta diversity (inverse Simpson) than healthy co-twins. Background noise in patient repertoires may stem from differing immunosuppressive treatments. Evidence failed to back one strong IBD-linked signal or clonotype.

From its re-call of the 5' RACE reads, TCRdb lists each CDR3 protein once, without DNA. Reported are a few hundred thousand distinct CDR3 sequences; the ten largest clones contain approximately 1.5%. Phlebotomy per donor yielded a single 2.5 ml blood sample. Germline CDR1 PRHDT, CDR2 FYEKMQ (reference sequence). The CDR3 extends over 14 amino acids. Notes on this clonotype: Its antigen remains unidentified.

The sequencing input was blood. This TCR was recovered from a human donor with ulcerative colitis or Crohn's disease, or a healthy co-twin of an affected twin (not recorded which). The J gene is TRBJ1-4, the V gene TRBV13. CDR3 loop: CASSLYGRDEKLFF.